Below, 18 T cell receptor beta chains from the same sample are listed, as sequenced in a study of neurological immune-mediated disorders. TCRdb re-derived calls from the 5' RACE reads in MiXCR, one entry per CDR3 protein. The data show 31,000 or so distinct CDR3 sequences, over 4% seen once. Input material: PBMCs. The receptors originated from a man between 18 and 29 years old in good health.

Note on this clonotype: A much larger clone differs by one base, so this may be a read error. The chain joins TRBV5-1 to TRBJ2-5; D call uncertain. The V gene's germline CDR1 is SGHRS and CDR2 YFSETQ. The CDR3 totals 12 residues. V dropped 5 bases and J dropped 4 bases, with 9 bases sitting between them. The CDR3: CASRTNGETQYF. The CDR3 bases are TGCGCCAGCAGAACTAATGGAGAGACCCAGTACTTC.

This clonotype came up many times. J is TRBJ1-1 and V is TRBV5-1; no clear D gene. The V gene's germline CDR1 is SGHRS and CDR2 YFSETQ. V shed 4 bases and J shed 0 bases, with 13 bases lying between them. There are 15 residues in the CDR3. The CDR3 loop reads CASSRDRAVNTEAFF. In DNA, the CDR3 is TGCGCCAGCAGCCGGGATAGGGCAGTGAACACTGAAGCTTTCTTT.

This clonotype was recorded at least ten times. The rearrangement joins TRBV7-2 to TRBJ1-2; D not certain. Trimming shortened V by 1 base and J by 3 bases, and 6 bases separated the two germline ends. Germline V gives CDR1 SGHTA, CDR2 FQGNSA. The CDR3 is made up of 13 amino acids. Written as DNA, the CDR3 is TGTGCCAGCAGCTTAGACTCCTACTATGGCTACACCTTC. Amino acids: CASSLDSYYGYTF. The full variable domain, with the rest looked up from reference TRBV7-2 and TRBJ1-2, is GAGVSQSPSNKVTEKGKDVELRCDPISGHTALYWYRQSLGQGLEFLIYFQGNSAPDKSGLPSDRFSAERTGGSVSTLTIQRTQQEDSAVYLCASSLDSYYGYTFGSGTRLTVV.

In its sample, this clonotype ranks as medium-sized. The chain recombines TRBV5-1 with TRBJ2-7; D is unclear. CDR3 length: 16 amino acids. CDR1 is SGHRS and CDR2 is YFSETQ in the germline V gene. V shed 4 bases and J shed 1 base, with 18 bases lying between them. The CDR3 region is CASSPTRNIGSYEQYF. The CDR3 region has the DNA TGCGCCAGCAGCCCGACTCGGAACATTGGTTCCTACGAGCAGTACTTC.

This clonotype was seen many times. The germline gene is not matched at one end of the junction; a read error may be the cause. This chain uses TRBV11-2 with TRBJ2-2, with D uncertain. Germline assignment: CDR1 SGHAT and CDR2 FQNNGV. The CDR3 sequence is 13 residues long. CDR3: CASSLENSGELFF. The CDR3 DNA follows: TGTGCCAGCAGCTTAGAGAACAGCGGGGAGCTGTTTTTT.

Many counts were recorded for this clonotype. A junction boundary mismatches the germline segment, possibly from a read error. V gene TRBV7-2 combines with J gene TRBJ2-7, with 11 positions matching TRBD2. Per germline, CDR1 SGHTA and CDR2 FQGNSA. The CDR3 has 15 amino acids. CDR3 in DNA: TGTGCCAACAGCCTCGGGACTAGCGGCTCCTACGAGCAGTACTTC. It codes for CANSLGTSGSYEQYF.

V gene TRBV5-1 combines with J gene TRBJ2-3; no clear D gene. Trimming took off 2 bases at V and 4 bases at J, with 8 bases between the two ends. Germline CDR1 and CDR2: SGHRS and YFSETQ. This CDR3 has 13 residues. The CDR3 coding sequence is TGCGCCAGCAGCTTTACCCAAGCAGATACGCAGTATTTT. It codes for CASSFTQADTQYF.

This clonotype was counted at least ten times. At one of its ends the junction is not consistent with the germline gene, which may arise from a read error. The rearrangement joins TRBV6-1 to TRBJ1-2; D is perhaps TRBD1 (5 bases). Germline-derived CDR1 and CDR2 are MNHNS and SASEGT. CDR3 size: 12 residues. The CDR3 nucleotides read TGTGCCAGCAGTGAGGACACTTTACTCTACAGCTTC. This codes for CASSEDTLLYSF.

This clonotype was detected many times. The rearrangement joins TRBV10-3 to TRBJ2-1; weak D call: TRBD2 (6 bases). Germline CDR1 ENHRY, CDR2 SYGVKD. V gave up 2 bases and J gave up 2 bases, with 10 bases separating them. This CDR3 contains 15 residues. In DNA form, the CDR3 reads TGTGCCATCAGTGAGCGGGGGTACGCCTACAATGAGCAGTTCTTC. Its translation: CAISERGYAYNEQFF.

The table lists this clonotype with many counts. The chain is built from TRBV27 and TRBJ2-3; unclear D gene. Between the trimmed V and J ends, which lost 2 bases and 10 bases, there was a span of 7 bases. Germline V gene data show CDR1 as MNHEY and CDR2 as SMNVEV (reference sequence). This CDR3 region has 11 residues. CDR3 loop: CASSLPRPQYF. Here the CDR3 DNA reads TGTGCCAGCAGTTTACCCCGGCCGCAGTATTTT.

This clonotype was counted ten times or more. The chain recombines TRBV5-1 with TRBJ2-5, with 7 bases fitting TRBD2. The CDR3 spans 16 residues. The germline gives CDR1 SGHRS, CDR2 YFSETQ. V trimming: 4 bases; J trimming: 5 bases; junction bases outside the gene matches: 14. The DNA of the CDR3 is TGCGCCAGCAGCACGTTCGGGAGGACGGGTGGGGAGACCCAGTACTTC. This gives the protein CASSTFGRTGGETQYF.

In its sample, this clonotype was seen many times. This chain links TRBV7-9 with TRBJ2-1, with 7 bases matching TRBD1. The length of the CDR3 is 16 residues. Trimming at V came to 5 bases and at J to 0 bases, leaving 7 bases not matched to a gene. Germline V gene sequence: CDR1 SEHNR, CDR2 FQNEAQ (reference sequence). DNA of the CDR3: TGTGCCAGCAGCGTAAACAGGGGAAGCTCCTACAATGAGCAGTTCTTC. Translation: CASSVNRGSSYNEQFF.

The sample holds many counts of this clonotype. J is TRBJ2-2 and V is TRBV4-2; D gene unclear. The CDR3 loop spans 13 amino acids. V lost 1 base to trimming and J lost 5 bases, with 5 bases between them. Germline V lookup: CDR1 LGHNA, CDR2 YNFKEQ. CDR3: CASSQVSTGELFF. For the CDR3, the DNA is TGTGCCAGCAGCCAAGTCTCTACCGGGGAGCTGTTTTTT.

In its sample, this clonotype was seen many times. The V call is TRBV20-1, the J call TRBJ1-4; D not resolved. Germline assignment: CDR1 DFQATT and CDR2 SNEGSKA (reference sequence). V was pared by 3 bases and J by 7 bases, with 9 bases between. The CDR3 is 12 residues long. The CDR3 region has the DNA TGCAGTGCTAGCCTGGTGGGTGAAAAACTGTTTTTT. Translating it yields CSASLVGEKLFF.

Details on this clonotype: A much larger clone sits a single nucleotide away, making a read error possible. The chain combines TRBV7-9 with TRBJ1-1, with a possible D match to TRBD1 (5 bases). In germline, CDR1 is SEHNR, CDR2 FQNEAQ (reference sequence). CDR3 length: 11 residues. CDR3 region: CTSSFEGEAFF. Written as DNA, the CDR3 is TGTACCAGCAGCTTCGAGGGGGAAGCTTTCTTT. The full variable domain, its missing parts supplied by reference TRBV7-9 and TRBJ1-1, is DTGVSQNPRHKITKRGQNVTFRCDPISEHNRLYWYRQTLGQGPEFLTYFQNEAQLEKSRLLSDRFSAERPKGSFSTLEIQRTEQGDSAMYLCTSSFEGEAFFGQGTRLTVV.

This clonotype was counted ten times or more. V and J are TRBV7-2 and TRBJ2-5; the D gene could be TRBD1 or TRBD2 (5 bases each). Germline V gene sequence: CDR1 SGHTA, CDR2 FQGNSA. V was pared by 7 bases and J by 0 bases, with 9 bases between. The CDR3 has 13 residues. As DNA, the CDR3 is TGTGCCAGCACCGGGGCCAACCAAGAGACCCAGTACTTC. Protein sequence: CASTGANQETQYF. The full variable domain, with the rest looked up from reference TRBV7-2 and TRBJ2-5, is GAGVSQSPSNKVTEKGKDVELRCDPISGHTALYWYRQSLGQGLEFLIYFQGNSAPDKSGLPSDRFSAERTGGSVSTLTIQRTQQEDSAVYLCASTGANQETQYFGPGTRLLVL.

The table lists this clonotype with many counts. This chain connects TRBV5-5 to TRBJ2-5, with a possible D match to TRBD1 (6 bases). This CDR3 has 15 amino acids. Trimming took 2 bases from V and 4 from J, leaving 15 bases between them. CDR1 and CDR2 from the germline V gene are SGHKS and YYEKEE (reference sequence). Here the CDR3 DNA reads TGTGCCAGCAGCTTCGAGTCAGGGGTCGGAGAGACCCAGTACTTC. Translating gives CASSFESGVGETQYF.

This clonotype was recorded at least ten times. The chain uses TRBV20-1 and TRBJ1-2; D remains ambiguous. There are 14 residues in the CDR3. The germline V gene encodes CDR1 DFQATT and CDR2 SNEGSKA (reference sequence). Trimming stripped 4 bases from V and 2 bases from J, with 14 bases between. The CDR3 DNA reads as TGCAGTGCTAAAGGTGGAGACGGAAACTATGGCTACACCTTC. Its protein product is CSAKGGDGNYGYTF.